The rows below give T cell receptor beta chains drawn from one sample of a study of cytomegalovirus exposure and HLA in healthy donors. Assay: immunoSEQ multiplex PCR; the TCRdb copy retains only in-frame clones and omits some. The sample carries more than 90,000 clones, over 60% recorded once. The sample comprised PBMCs. These receptor sequences come from a woman aged 18-30 years in good health and CMV-seropositive. Each CDR3 is given with its conserved first and last residue. The order of the fields is V gene, D gene, J gene, clone size, CDR3 DNA, CDR3 protein. D genes are given only for firm matches. Clone size is not always given. Where it is, it says once, few, many or a class for expanded clones.

TRBV28,TRBD1,TRBJ2-6,NA,TGTGCCAGCAAATCGGGACAGGGGGCGCGTGGGGCCAACGTCCTGACTTTC,CASKSGQGARGANVLTF
TRBV6-5,NA,TRBJ1-1,NA,TGTGCCAGCAGTGAACGGAGAATACAAGCTTTCTTT,CASSERRIQAFF
TRBV19,NA,TRBJ2-1,NA,TGTGCCAGTAGTATAGATCTGGGAGTAGCTGAGCAGTTCTTC,CASSIDLGVAEQFF
TRBV15,NA,TRBJ1-5,NA,TGTGCCACCAGCGGAAATAACAGGGAAGGTCAGCCCCAGCATTTT,CATSGNNREGQPQHF
TRBV6-5,NA,TRBJ1-2,once,TGTGCCAGCAGTTCTCTCAAGATCCCGAGGGACTATGGCTACACCTTC,CASSSLKIPRDYGYTF
TRBV19,TRBD1,TRBJ1-1,NA,TGTGCCAGTAGTACCCCGGGACAGAGGACTGAAGCTTTCTTT,CASSTPGQRTEAFF
TRBV5-1,NA,TRBJ2-1,NA,TGCGCCAGCAGCTTGGAGGAGGGGACCTTCAGCTCCTACAATGAGCAGTTCTTC,CASSLEEGTFSSYNEQFF
TRBV19,TRBD1,TRBJ1-2,NA,TGTGCCAGTAGTATATGGTGGGGACAGTTTACGGCTAACTATGGCTACACCTTC,CASSIWWGQFTANYGYTF
TRBV27,TRBD1,TRBJ2-7,NA,TGTGCCAGCAGTGCGCTCCAAGACAGGGGGCGAGAGCAGTACTTC,CASSALQDRGREQYF
TRBV7-2,NA,TRBJ2-5,NA,TGTGCCAGCAGCCTCCAGGTAGCGGTAGGTGAGACCCAGTACTTC,CASSLQVAVGETQYF
TRBV18,TRBD2,TRBJ2-7,NA,TGTGCCAGCTCCAGGGGGACTAGCGGGAACGAGCAGTACTTC,CASSRGTSGNEQYF
TRBV7-8,NA,TRBJ1-5,NA,TGTGCCAGCAGCTCAACACAGTATAGCAATCAGCCCCAGCATTTT,CASSSTQYSNQPQHF
TRBV27,NA,TRBJ2-2,NA,TGTGCCAGCAGTTTAAGCGTCGTAGCCGCTGGGGAGCTGTTTTTT,CASSLSVVAAGELFF
TRBV7-6,NA,TRBJ2-1,NA,TGTGCCAGCAGCCGGGGTTTGTACAATGAGCAGTTCTTC,CASSRGLYNEQFF
TRBV27,TRBD1,TRBJ1-5,NA,TGTGCCAGCAGTCCCGGGACAGTCAGCAATCAGCCCCAGCATTTT,CASSPGTVSNQPQHF
TRBV29-1,TRBD2,TRBJ2-7,NA,TGCAGCCCTTTCCCCAGCGGGGCACTACCCTACGAGCAGTACTTC,CSPFPSGALPYEQYF